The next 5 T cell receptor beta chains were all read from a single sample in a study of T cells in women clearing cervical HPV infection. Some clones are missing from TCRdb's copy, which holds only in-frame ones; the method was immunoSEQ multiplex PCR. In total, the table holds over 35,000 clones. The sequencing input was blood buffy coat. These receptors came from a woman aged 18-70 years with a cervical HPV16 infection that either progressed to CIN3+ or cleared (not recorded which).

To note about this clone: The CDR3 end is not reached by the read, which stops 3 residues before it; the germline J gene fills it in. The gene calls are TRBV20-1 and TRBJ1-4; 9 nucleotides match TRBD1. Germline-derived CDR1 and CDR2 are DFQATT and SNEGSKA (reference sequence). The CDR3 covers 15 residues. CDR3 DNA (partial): TGCAGTGCTTATCCGGGGACAGGGCTTAATTCACCA. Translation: CSAYPGTGLNSP. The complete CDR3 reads CSAYPGTGLNSPLFF.

The DNA read from the CDR3 is TGTGCCAGCAGTGACTTCCCTTCCTCCTACAATGAG. It yields the protein CASSDFPSSYNE. The entire CDR3 sequence reads CASSDFPSSYNEQFF. The chain recombines TRBV6-4 with TRBJ2-1; the D is unclear. The CDR3 end falls 3 residues outside the read, so it is completed with the germline J gene. The germline gives CDR1 MRHNA, CDR2 SNTAGT. Trimming pared 1 base from V and 0 bases from J, leaving 7 bases between. This CDR3 is 15 amino acids long.

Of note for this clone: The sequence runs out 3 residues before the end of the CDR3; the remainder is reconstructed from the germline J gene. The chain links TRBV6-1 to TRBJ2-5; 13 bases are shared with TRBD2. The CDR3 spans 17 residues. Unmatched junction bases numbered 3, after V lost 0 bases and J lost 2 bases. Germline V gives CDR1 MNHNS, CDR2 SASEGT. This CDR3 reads CASSEATSGRGQETQYF. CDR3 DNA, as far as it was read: TGTGCCAGCAGTGAAGCTACTAGCGGGAGGGGTCAAGAGACC.

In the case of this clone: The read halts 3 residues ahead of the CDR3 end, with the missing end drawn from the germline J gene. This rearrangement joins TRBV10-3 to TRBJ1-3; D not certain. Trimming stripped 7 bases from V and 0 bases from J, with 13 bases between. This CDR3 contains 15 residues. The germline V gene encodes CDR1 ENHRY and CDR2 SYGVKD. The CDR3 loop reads CAIIPDFSSGNTIYF. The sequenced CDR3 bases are TGTGCCATCATCCCAGATTTTTCCTCTGGAAACACC.

CDR3: CASSSGQIMNTEAFF. Incomplete CDR3 DNA: TGTGCCAGCAGCTCGGGACAAATCATGAACACTGAA. The rearrangement uses TRBV7-3 and TRBJ1-1; perhaps TRBD1 as D (6 bases). Coverage ceases 3 residues before the CDR3 finishes, and the germline J gene fills in the end. V lost 4 bases and J 0 bases, leaving 12 bases between the germline ends. CDR3 length: 15 amino acids. CDR1 and CDR2 from the germline V gene are SGHTA and FQGTGA.